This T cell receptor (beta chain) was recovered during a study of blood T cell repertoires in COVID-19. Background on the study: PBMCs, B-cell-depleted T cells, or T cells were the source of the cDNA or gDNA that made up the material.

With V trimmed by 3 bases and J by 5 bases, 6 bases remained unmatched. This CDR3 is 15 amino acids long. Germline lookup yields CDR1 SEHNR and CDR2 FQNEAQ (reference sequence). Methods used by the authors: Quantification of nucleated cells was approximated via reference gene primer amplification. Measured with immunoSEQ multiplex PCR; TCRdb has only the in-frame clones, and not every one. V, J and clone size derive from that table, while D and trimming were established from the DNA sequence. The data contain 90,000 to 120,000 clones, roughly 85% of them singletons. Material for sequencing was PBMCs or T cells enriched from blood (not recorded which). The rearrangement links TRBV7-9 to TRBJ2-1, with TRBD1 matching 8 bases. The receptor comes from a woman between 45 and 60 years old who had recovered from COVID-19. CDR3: CASSFPGQDDNEQFF. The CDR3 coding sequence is TGTGCCAGCAGCTTCCCGGGACAGGACGACAATGAGCAGTTCTTC.